Each of the 18 T cell receptor beta chains below was sequenced from the same sample in a study of T cells after posttransplantation cyclophosphamide. Sequencing was performed with immunoSEQ multiplex PCR; in TCRdb, only in-frame clones are kept and a portion is missing. There are more than 6,500 clones in the sample; around 92% occur only once, and 10% to 15% lies in the top ten. A marrow graft followed busulfan-fludarabine conditioning, with cyclophosphamide on days +3 and +4. Material: PBMCs, obtained approximately 45 months after allogeneic stem cell transplant with posttransplant cyclophosphamide. The receptors were gathered from a female patient in her 50s who received an allogeneic stem cell transplant from a related donor, was CMV-positive, and had no GVHD. Among the T cells, some may be from the graft donor.

The chain links TRBV10-3 to TRBJ1-3; the match to TRBD1 covers 8 bases. Germline V gene data show CDR1 as ENHRY and CDR2 as SYGVKD. V lost 0 bases to trimming and J lost 8 bases; unmatched junction nucleotides: 6. The CDR3 extends over 15 amino acids. The CDR3 loop is CAISESRTGTYTIYF. As DNA, the CDR3 is TGTGCCATCAGTGAGTCGAGGACAGGGACATACACCATATATTTT.

The gene calls are TRBV5-6 and TRBJ1-1; weak D call: TRBD1 (6 bases). This CDR3 region has 17 residues. CDR1 and CDR2 (germline): SGHDT, YYEEEE. V lost 4 bases and J lost 0, with 19 bases in between. In DNA, the CDR3 is TGTGCCAGCAGCCTTCCTCAGGGGTCCCCATTGAACACTGAAGCTTTCTTT. Protein: CASSLPQGSPLNTEAFF.

The chain couples TRBV19 to TRBJ1-1, with D possibly being TRBD1 (5 bases). CDR3 length equals 12 residues. Trimming took 4 bases from V and 11 from J, leaving 14 bases between them. Germline V gene lookup returns CDR1 LNHDA and CDR2 SQIVND (reference sequence). CDR3 sequence: CASSRGRGRAFF. The CDR3 nucleotides read TGTGCCAGTAGTAGGGGTCGGGGGAGGGCTTTCTTT.

This clone has just one count. This chain uses TRBV2 with TRBJ2-2; D is ambiguous. Trimming left V 7 bases short and J 8 bases short, with 8 bases between. There are 11 residues in the CDR3. Germline assignment: CDR1 SNHLY and CDR2 FYNNEI. The CDR3 region is CASTRSGELFF. The DNA of the CDR3 is TGTGCCAGCACGCGGTCGGGGGAGCTGTTTTTT.

V is TRBV7-2 and J is TRBJ2-1, with D possibly matching TRBD2 (6 bases). The CDR3 is 15 amino acids. Trimming stripped 6 bases from V and 5 bases from J, with 17 bases between. Germline assignment: CDR1 SGHTA and CDR2 FQGNSA. This CDR3 reads CASRADRSGHNEQFF. The CDR3 DNA is TGTGCCAGCAGAGCAGACCGTAGCGGCCACAATGAGCAGTTCTTC.

J is TRBJ2-3 and V is TRBV6-1, with unresolved D. Trimming pared 8 bases from V and 0 bases from J, leaving 15 bases between. The CDR3 consists of 15 residues. Germline V gene data show CDR1 as MNHNS and CDR2 as SASEGT. The CDR3 here is CASRSLSTSTDTQYF. CDR3 sequence (DNA): TGTGCCAGCCGTAGCCTAAGTACTAGCACAGATACGCAGTATTTT.

The chain uses TRBV2 and TRBJ2-5; D is undetermined. The CDR3 totals 13 residues. Per germline, CDR1 SNHLY and CDR2 FYNNEI. V was shortened by 4 bases and J by 2 bases, with 8 bases between the two germline ends. CDR3 amino acids: CASSVARQETQYF. CDR3 sequence (DNA): TGTGCCAGCAGTGTGGCTAGACAAGAGACCCAGTACTTC.

J is TRBJ2-3 and V is TRBV21-1; the table gives TRBD2 as D, unverified against the DNA. TRBV21-1 represents a pseudogene. This CDR3 region has 19 residues. The CDR3 DNA reads TGTGCCAGCAGCAAAGAGGTTTTTGGACTAGCGGGAGTTCCAGATACGCAGTATTTT. Protein product: CASSKEVFGLAGVPDTQYF.

The gene calls are TRBV15 and TRBJ1-5; maybe TRBD1 (5 bases). Germline-derived CDR1 and CDR2 are LNHNV and YYDKDF (reference sequence). V gave up 6 bases and J gave up 6 bases, with 15 bases separating them. The CDR3 is 14 residues long. Here the CDR3 DNA reads TGTGCCACCAGACTCAGAGCAGGGCGTCAGCCCCAGCATTTT. It specifies CATRLRAGRQPQHF.

The rearrangement joins TRBV11-2 to TRBJ2-1; TRBD1 matches 10 bases. CDR3 size: 15 residues. Germline V gene data show CDR1 as SGHAT and CDR2 as FQNNGV. With V trimmed by 3 bases and J by 2 bases, 1 base remained unmatched. The CDR3 region has the DNA TGTGCCAGCAGCTTGGGGACAGGGGCCTACAATGAGCAGTTCTTC. This translates into CASSLGTGAYNEQFF.

This clone was seen just once. The V gene is TRBV18, the J gene TRBJ2-1; 9 bases align to TRBD2. Germline V CDR1 and CDR2: KGHSH, LQKENI. Trimming cost V 4 bases and J 1 base; bases outside gene matches: 5. The CDR3 is 16 amino acids. The CDR3 loop is CASSLLAGSSYNEQFF. The CDR3 bases are TGTGCCAGCTCACTCCTAGCGGGAAGTTCCTACAATGAGCAGTTCTTC.

The J gene is TRBJ2-3, the V gene TRBV15; TRBD2 agrees at 9 bases. V trimming: 4 bases; J trimming: 2 bases; junction bases outside the gene matches: 10. Germline values: CDR1 LNHNV, CDR2 YYDKDF (reference sequence). The CDR3 has 17 residues. Here the CDR3 reads CATSTGRLADFTDTQYF. As DNA, the CDR3 is TGTGCCACCAGCACAGGCCGACTAGCGGATTTCACAGATACGCAGTATTTT.

J is TRBJ2-5 and V is TRBV7-2; D might be TRBD2 (5 bases). Per the germline V gene, CDR1 is SGHTA and CDR2 is FQGNSA. Trimming shortened V by 5 bases and J by 5 bases, and 18 bases separated the two germline ends. The CDR3 has 15 residues. CDR3 loop: CASSLDPRRDETQYF. The CDR3 nucleotides are TGTGCCAGCAGCCTGGACCCTCGTCGGGATGAGACCCAGTACTTC.

The rearrangement joins TRBV7-3 to TRBJ2-3; 7 bases agree with TRBD1. Germline CDR1 SGHTA, CDR2 FQGTGA. The CDR3 sequence is 17 residues long. After removal of 1 base from V and 2 bases from J, the junction contained 9 bases not matched to a gene. Here the CDR3 reads CASSLNPPGGDTDTQYF. CDR3 coding DNA: TGTGCCAGCAGCTTAAATCCGCCAGGGGGAGACACAGATACGCAGTATTTT.

This chain links TRBV21-1 with TRBJ2-5; the DNA was not used to check the table's D call, TRBD1. TRBV21-1 is reported as a pseudogene. The CDR3 contains 19 residues. This chain's CDR3 is CASSKESEGASAGEETQYF. CDR3 nucleotide sequence: TGTGCCAGCAGCAAAGAGTCGGAGGGGGCGAGTGCAGGAGAAGAGACCCAGTACTTC.

This clone was detected only a few times. The V gene is TRBV2, the J gene TRBJ1-2, with D possibly being TRBD1 (5 bases). Germline V lookup: CDR1 SNHLY, CDR2 FYNNEI. The V gene lost 10 bases and the J gene lost 4 bases, with 19 bases spanning the gap. CDR3 length: 14 residues. CDR3 sequence (DNA): TGTGCCACCTCCAAGGAGGCGGGACCCTATGGCTACACCTTC. This gives the protein CATSKEAGPYGYTF.

This sequence joins TRBV5-5 and TRBJ1-1; D might be TRBD1 (5 bases). Germline values: CDR1 SGHKS, CDR2 YYEKEE (reference sequence). The CDR3 has 15 amino acids. V lost 0 bases, J lost 4 bases, and 13 bases lay in between. The chain's CDR3 is CASSLEGAGVTEAFF. As DNA, the CDR3 is TGTGCCAGCAGCTTGGAAGGGGCGGGGGTCACTGAAGCTTTCTTT.

The V call is TRBV7-2, the J call TRBJ1-4; 8 bases match TRBD1. Germline values: CDR1 SGHTA, CDR2 FQGNSA. The CDR3 is made up of 14 amino acids. V gave up 1 base and J gave up 7 bases; unmatched junction bases: 2. CDR3 sequence: CASSLDGTGEKLFF. The CDR3 nucleotides are TGTGCCAGCAGCTTAGATGGGACAGGTGAAAAACTGTTTTTT.